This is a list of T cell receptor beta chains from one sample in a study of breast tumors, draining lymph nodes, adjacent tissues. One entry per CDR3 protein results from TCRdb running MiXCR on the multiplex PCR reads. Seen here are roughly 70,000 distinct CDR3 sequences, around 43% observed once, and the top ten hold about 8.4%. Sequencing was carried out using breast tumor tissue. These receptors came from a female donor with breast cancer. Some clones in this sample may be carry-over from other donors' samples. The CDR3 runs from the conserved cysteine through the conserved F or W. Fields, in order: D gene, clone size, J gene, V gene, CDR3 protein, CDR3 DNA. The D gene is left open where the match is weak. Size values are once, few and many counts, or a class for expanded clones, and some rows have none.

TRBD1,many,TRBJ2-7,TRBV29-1,CSATTGTGAYEQYF,TGCAGCGCCACCACCGGGACAGGGGCCTACGAGCAGTACTTC
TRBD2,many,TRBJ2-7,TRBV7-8,CASSLREGSYEQYF,TGTGCCAGCAGCTTGCGGGAGGGCTCCTACGAGCAGTACTTC
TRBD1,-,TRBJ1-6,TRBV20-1,CSAGTGNSPLHF,TGCAGTGCGGGGACAGGGAATTCACCCCTCCACTTT
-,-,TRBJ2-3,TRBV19,CASSRAGARTDTQYF,TGTGCCAGTAGTAGGGCGGGGGCCCGCACAGATACGCAGTATTTT
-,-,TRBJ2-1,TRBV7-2,CASSPAGAGARTEQFF,TGTGCCAGCAGCCCGGCTGGGGCAGGGGCGAGGACTGAGCAGTTCTTC
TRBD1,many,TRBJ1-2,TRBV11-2,CASSLGTGVYGYTF,TGTGCCAGCAGCTTAGGGACAGGGGTATATGGCTACACCTTC
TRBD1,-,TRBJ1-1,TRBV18,CASALGTGKTEAFF,TGTGCCAGCGCCCTTGGGACAGGGAAAACTGAAGCTTTCTTT
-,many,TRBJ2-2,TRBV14,CASSQRAQGGNTGELFF,TGTGCCAGCAGCCAACGGGCTCAGGGTGGGAACACCGGGGAGCTGTTTTTT
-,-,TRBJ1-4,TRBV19,CANSPGTANEKLFF,TGTGCCAATAGTCCCGGGACGGCTAATGAAAAACTGTTTTTT
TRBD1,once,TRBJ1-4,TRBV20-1,CSARSGGTNEKLFF,TGCAGTGCTAGGTCAGGGGGTACTAATGAAAAACTGTTTTTT
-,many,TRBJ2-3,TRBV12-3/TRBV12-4,CASVSLDTQYF,TGTGCCAGCGTTTCCCTAGATACGCAGTATTTT
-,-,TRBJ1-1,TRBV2,CASSVLFGGNTGAFF,TGTGCCAGCAGTGTATTGTTCGGGGGGAACACTGGAGCTTTCTTT
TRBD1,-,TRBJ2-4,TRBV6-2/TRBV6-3,CASSHSRNRGRPRNIQYF,TGTGCCAGCAGTCACTCTAGGAACAGGGGGCGACCACGGAACATTCAGTACTTC
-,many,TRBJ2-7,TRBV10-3,CAISWLRGQVVGGEQYF,TGTGCCATCAGTTGGTTAAGAGGACAGGTCGTTGGGGGGGAGCAGTACTTC
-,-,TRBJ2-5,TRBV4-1,CASSQVLPQETQYF,TGCGCCAGCAGCCAAGTGCTTCCCCAAGAGACCCAGTACTTC
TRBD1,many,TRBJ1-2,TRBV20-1,CSARTRGRTDGYGYTF,TGCAGTGCTAGGACCAGGGGGCGAACGGACGGCTATGGCTACACCTTC
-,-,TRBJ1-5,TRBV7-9,CASSSLDGTINQPQHF,TGTGCCAGCAGCTCCCTGGACGGGACAATCAATCAGCCCCAGCATTTT
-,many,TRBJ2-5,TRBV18,CASSPPSEKETQYF,TGTGCCAGCTCACCACCATCAGAGAAAGAGACCCAGTACTTC
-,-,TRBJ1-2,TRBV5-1,CACSLSAERLGGYTF,TGCGCCTGCAGCTTGTCTGCCGAGAGGTTGGGAGGCTACACCTTC
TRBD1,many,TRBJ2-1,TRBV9,CASSPGTGVNEQFF,TGTGCCAGCAGCCCCGGGACAGGGGTCAATGAGCAGTTCTTC
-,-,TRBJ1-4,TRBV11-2,CASSLAAGESPNEKLFF,TGTGCCAGCAGCTTAGCGGCAGGGGAGAGCCCTAATGAAAAACTGTTTTTT
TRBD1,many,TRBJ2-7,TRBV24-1,CATGGADHEQYF,TGTGCCACAGGGGGCGCAGACCACGAGCAGTACTTC
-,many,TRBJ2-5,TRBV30,CAWGGRRETQYF,TGTGCCTGGGGCGGCCGGCGAGAGACCCAGTACTTC
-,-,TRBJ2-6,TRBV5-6,CASSLGTGGETGANVLTF,TGTGCCAGCAGCCTCGGGACTGGAGGAGAGACCGGGGCCAACGTCCTGACTTTC
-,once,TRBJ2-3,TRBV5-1,CASFGTFADTQYF,TGCGCCAGCTTTGGGACCTTCGCAGATACGCAGTATTTT
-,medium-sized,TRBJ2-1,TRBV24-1,CATSDINEQFF,TGTGCCACCAGTGATATCAATGAGCAGTTCTTC
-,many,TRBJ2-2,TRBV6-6,CASSPIRRGTGELFF,TGTGCCAGCAGTCCGATACGTCGGGGAACCGGGGAGCTGTTTTTT
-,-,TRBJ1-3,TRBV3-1,CASSHRQIFSGNTIYF,TGTGCCAGCAGCCATCGACAGATCTTCTCTGGAAACACCATATATTTT
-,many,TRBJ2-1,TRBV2,CASSDSLNNNEQFF,TGTGCCAGCAGCGACAGCCTCAACAACAATGAGCAGTTCTTC
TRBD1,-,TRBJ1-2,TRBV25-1,CASSESSGGGYTF,TGTGCCAGCAGTGAATCGTCAGGGGGTGGCTACACCTTC
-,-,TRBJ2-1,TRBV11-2,CASTAAARWYYNEQLF,TGTGCCAGCACCGCGGCGGCGCGCTGGTACTACAATGAGCAGCTCTTC
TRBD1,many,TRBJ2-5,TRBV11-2,CASSYTGTGEETQYF,TGTGCCAGCAGCTATACCGGGACAGGGGAGGAGACCCAGTACTTC
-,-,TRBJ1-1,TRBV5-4,CASSLVGFGTEAFF,TGTGCCAGCAGCCTCGTCGGGTTTGGTACTGAAGCTTTCTTT
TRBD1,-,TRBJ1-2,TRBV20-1,CSPGQGISRYGYTF,TGCAGCCCGGGACAGGGTATTTCTCGGTATGGCTACACCTTC
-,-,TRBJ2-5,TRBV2,CASSKDRPTGETQYF,TGTGCCAGCAGTAAAGACCGACCCACCGGGGAGACCCAGTACTTC
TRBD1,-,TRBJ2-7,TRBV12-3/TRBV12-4,CASRRQGRYEQYF,TGTGCCAGCAGAAGACAGGGCCGCTACGAGCAGTACTTC
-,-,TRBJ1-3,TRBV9,CASSVAAGNTIYF,TGTGCCAGCAGCGTAGCGGCTGGAAACACCATATATTTT
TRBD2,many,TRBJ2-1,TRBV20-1,CSATGTSGPNEQFF,TGCAGTGCTACCGGGACTAGTGGTCCCAATGAGCAGTTCTTC
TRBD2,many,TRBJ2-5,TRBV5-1,CASSKALAGEETQYF,TGCGCCAGCAGCAAGGCACTAGCGGGGGAAGAGACCCAGTACTTC
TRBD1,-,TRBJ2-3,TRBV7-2,CASSMGQGAADTQYF,TGTGCCAGCAGCATGGGGCAGGGGGCCGCAGATACGCAGTATTTT
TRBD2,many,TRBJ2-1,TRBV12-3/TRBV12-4,CASINRGGLAEVRSYNEQFF,TGTGCCAGCATCAACCGGGGAGGACTAGCGGAAGTTAGGTCCTACAATGAGCAGTTCTTC
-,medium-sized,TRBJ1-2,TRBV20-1,CSAADKIGYGYTF,TGCAGTGCTGCAGACAAGATTGGGTATGGCTACACCTTC
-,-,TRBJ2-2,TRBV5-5,CASSLVWGTSGELFF,TGTGCCAGCAGCTTGGTGTGGGGTACTAGCGGGGAGCTGTTTTTT
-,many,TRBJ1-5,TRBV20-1,CSAPDRTANQPQHF,TGCAGTGCGCCGGACCGGACAGCAAATCAGCCCCAGCATTTT
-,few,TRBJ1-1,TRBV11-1,CASSRPGGQNTEAFF,TGTGCCAGCAGCCGACCTGGGGGCCAGAACACTGAAGCTTTCTTT
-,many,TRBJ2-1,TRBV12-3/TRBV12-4,CASSPVTPGSEQFF,TGTGCCAGCAGTCCAGTCACTCCGGGGTCTGAGCAGTTCTTC
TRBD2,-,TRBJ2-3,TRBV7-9,CASSYGLAAYNEQYF,TGTGCCAGCAGCTACGGACTAGCGGCCTACAATGAGCAGTATTTT
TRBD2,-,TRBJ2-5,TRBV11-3,CASSLGGTSGVQETQYF,TGTGCCAGCAGCTTAGGAGGGACTAGCGGGGTCCAAGAGACCCAGTACTTC
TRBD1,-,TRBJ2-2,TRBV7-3,CASSSRTGEVTGELFF,TGTGCCAGCAGCTCCCGGACAGGGGAGGTCACCGGGGAGCTGTTTTTT
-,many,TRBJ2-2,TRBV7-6,CASTPLIPRDIPNPGELFF,TGTGCCAGCACCCCCCTCATCCCCCGGGACATTCCGAACCCCGGGGAGCTGTTTTTT
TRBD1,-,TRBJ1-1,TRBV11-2,CASSLVQGATAEAFF,TGTGCCAGCAGCTTGGTACAGGGGGCGACGGCTGAAGCTTTCTTT
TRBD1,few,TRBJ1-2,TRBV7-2,CASSLAPGQGRGYGYTF,TGTGCCAGCAGCTTAGCTCCGGGACAGGGGAGGGGATATGGCTACACCTTC
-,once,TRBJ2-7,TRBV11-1,CASSFLSLARETQYFGLTYEQYF,-
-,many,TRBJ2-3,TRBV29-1,CSVGQNTDTQYF,TGCAGCGTTGGGCAGAACACAGATACGCAGTATTTT
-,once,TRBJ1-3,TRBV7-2,CASSLPWPSSGSTLYF,TGTGCCAGCAGCTTACCGTGGCCGAGCTCTGGAAGCACCCTATATTTT